The 25 T cell receptor beta chains below all came from one sample that was sequenced in a study of cytomegalovirus exposure and HLA in healthy donors. The study ran its PCR with 60 Vbeta and 13 Jbeta primers. Profiled with immunoSEQ multiplex PCR; TCRdb holds only in-frame clones, not every one. The data show roughly 120,000 clones, over 65% seen once. Sequencing was performed on PBMCs. The source of these receptors is a woman in her forties in good health and CMV-seropositive.

This chain joins TRBV19 and TRBJ1-3, with a weak D call TRBD1 (6 bases). The germline gives CDR1 LNHDA, CDR2 SQIVND (reference sequence). V was trimmed by 8 bases and J by 0 bases, leaving 8 bases between them. The CDR3 is made up of 13 amino acids. The CDR3 region is CASHRASGNTIYF. DNA for the CDR3: TGTGCCAGTCACAGGGCCTCTGGAAACACCATATATTTT.

This clone was detected only a few times. This chain connects TRBV7-6 to TRBJ1-1; D remains unclear. V gave up 1 base and J gave up 3 bases, with 9 bases separating them. Germline V gives CDR1 SGHVS, CDR2 FNYEAQ. The length of the CDR3 is 14 residues. In DNA, the CDR3 is TGTGCCAGCAGCTTAGGTCAGATGTACACTGAAGCTTTCTTT. This sequence encodes CASSLGQMYTEAFF.

This clone was detected once. CDR3 coding DNA: TGCGCCAGCAGCTTACCGGGACAGGGGTACAATGAGCAGTTCTTC. Translating it yields CASSLPGQGYNEQFF. The chain joins TRBV5-1 to TRBJ2-1, with TRBD1 matching 10 bases. The J segment lost 4 bases and the V segment lost 2 bases, leaving 3 bases of the junction unmatched. Germline V gene lookup returns CDR1 SGHRS and CDR2 YFSETQ. The CDR3 has 15 residues.

The V call is TRBV30, the J call TRBJ2-7, with 7 bases matching TRBD1. The CDR3 spans 16 residues. V was clipped by 3 bases and J by 3 bases; unmatched bases: 14. CDR1 GTSNPN and CDR2 SVGIG come from the germline V gene (reference sequence). In nucleotides, the CDR3 is TGTGCCTGGAGCGAACCTAACAGGGGAAGCGGCTACGAGCAGTACTTC. As protein: CAWSEPNRGSGYEQYF.

The chain has TRBV5-1 and TRBJ1-2, with 8 bases that match TRBD1. V was clipped by 4 bases and J by 7 bases; unmatched bases: 12. Germline V gene sequence: CDR1 SGHRS, CDR2 YFSETQ. CDR3 length: 15 residues. CDR3 loop: CASSLQGEGLFGYTF. DNA for the CDR3: TGCGCCAGCAGCCTACAGGGGGAGGGTTTATTTGGCTACACCTTC.

The rearrangement joins TRBV7-9 to TRBJ1-6, with TRBD1 as a possible D gene (5 bases). Per the germline V gene, CDR1 is SEHNR and CDR2 is FQNEAQ (reference sequence). Trimming took 5 bases from V and 6 from J, leaving 14 bases between them. The CDR3 consists of 15 residues. CDR3 amino acids: CASSPRGGVNSPLHF. CDR3 nucleotides: TGTGCCAGCAGCCCCCGCGGAGGGGTTAATTCACCCCTCCACTTT.

V usage is TRBV7-2 and J usage is TRBJ2-1; unclear D gene. The CDR3 extends over 13 amino acids. CDR1 SGHTA and CDR2 FQGNSA come from the germline V gene. Trimming stripped 3 bases from V and 8 bases from J, with 11 bases between. The CDR3 region is CASSFGGVDEQFF. CDR3 bases: TGTGCCAGCAGCTTTGGCGGCGTGGATGAGCAGTTCTTC.

The chain uses TRBV6-1 and TRBJ2-3; TRBD2 aligns across 10 bases. This CDR3 spans 14 amino acids. V was clipped by 8 bases and J by 2 bases; unmatched bases: 4. From germline, CDR1 is MNHNS and CDR2 SASEGT. The CDR3 DNA sequence: TGTGCCAGCGGTAGCGGGAGGCACACAGATACGCAGTATTTT. Encoded protein: CASGSGRHTDTQYF.

Only a few counts were recorded for this clone. The V and J genes are TRBV9 and TRBJ1-3, with 9 bases identical to TRBD1. Germline V lookup: CDR1 SGDLS, CDR2 YYNGEE. The J segment lost 4 bases and the V segment lost 3 bases, leaving 17 bases of the junction unmatched. This CDR3 has 19 residues. CDR3 protein: CASSARGDRVVSEGNTIYF. CDR3 sequence (DNA): TGTGCCAGCAGCGCCCGTGGGGACAGGGTCGTTTCGGAAGGAAACACCATATATTTT.

The J gene is TRBJ2-1, the V gene TRBV7-9; 7 bases line up with TRBD2. This CDR3 spans 13 amino acids. The trim removed 5 bases at V and 7 bases at J, leaving 5 bases unmatched. Germline lookup yields CDR1 SEHNR and CDR2 FQNEAQ (reference sequence). CDR3 region: CASSRTSMNEQFF. In DNA, the CDR3 is TGTGCCAGCAGCAGGACTAGTATGAATGAGCAGTTCTTC.

This sequence joins TRBV5-1 and TRBJ2-3; 8 bases map to TRBD2. Germline CDR1 and CDR2: SGHRS and YFSETQ. V lost 8 bases to trimming and J lost 1 base; unmatched junction nucleotides: 9. The CDR3 covers 15 residues. The CDR3 here is CASFIGGAGTDTQYF. Written as DNA, the CDR3 is TGCGCCAGTTTTATCGGGGGGGCCGGCACAGATACGCAGTATTTT. Complete variable domain (other parts from reference TRBV5-1 and TRBJ2-3): KAGVTQTPRYLIKTRGQQVTLSCSPISGHRSVSWYQQTPGQGLQFLFEYFSETQRNKGNFPGRFSGRQFSNSRSEMNVSTLELGDSALYLCASFIGGAGTDTQYFGPGTRLTVL.

The rearrangement links TRBV5-4 to TRBJ2-2; D remains ambiguous. The CDR3 consists of 12 residues. Looked up from germline, CDR1 is SGHNT and CDR2 is YYREEE (reference sequence). With 4 bases removed from V and 8 bases from J, the gap between germline ends came to 9 bases. The CDR3 DNA reads TGTGCCAGCAGCCCGAATAGAGGGGAGCTGTTTTTT. Its translation: CASSPNRGELFF.

V is TRBV9 and J is TRBJ2-1, with 11 positions matching TRBD2. This CDR3 contains 15 residues. V gave up 3 bases and J gave up 6 bases; unmatched junction bases: 5. Germline CDR1 SGDLS, CDR2 YYNGEE. CDR3 residues: CASSATSGIVNEQFF. In DNA, the CDR3 is TGTGCCAGCAGCGCGACTAGCGGGATTGTCAATGAGCAGTTCTTC. The complete variable domain, with remaining parts taken from reference TRBV9 and TRBJ2-1, reads DSGVTQTPKHLITATGQRVTLRCSPRSGDLSVYWYQQSLDQGLQFLIQYYNGEERAKGNILERFSAQQFPDLHSELNLSSLELGDSALYFCASSATSGIVNEQFFGPGTRLTVL.

The rearrangement links TRBV13 to TRBJ2-3, with 9 bases matching TRBD2. The CDR3 has 16 residues. V was pared by 4 bases and J by 8 bases, with 13 bases of the junction left unmatched. Germline CDR1 reads PRHDT; CDR2 reads FYEKMQ (reference sequence). Here the CDR3 reads CASSSPWREGLGTQYF. CDR3 sequence (DNA): TGTGCCAGCAGCTCCCCCTGGCGGGAGGGCCTCGGTACGCAGTATTTT.

The rearrangement joins TRBV10-3 to TRBJ2-1, with D unresolved. The germline V gene encodes CDR1 ENHRY and CDR2 SYGVKD. The CDR3 sequence is 12 residues long. The V end was cut by 6 bases, the J end by 7 bases, with 10 bases between. The CDR3 loop reads CAISMRSNEQFF. CDR3 DNA sequence: TGTGCCATCAGCATGCGGAGTAATGAGCAGTTCTTC.

This clone has only one observation. The V gene is TRBV5-4, the J gene TRBJ1-2; D not resolved. This CDR3 comprises 15 residues. V shed 4 bases and J shed 6 bases, with 19 bases lying between them. CDR1 and CDR2 (germline): SGHNT, YYREEE (reference sequence). CDR3 loop: CASSPPGLGNHGYTF. CDR3 sequence (DNA): TGTGCCAGCAGCCCGCCTGGGTTGGGCAACCATGGCTACACCTTC.

V gene TRBV29-1 combines with J gene TRBJ2-7; D is undetermined. With 7 bases removed from V and 5 bases from J, the gap between germline ends came to 15 bases. Germline V gene data show CDR1 as SQVTM and CDR2 as ANQGSEA. The CDR3 consists of 12 residues. The CDR3 spells CSARSVRNEQYF. CDR3 bases: TGCAGCGCGAGGTCAGTACGCAACGAGCAGTACTTC.

The gene calls are TRBV6-4 and TRBJ2-4; D may be TRBD2 (7 bases). The germline V and J ends were trimmed by 4 bases and 4 bases, with 35 bases remaining between them. Germline values: CDR1 MRHNA, CDR2 SNTAGT. The CDR3 has 22 amino acids. This chain's CDR3 is CASSASRGEGSRGAPTKNIQYF. In nucleotides, the CDR3 is TGTGCCAGCAGTGCCTCCCGAGGGGAGGGTTCTAGGGGGGCCCCCACTAAAAACATTCAGTACTTC.

The chain links TRBV19 to TRBJ1-3, with TRBD1 as a possible D gene (5 bases). The V end lost 8 bases, the J end lost 0 bases, and 8 bases lay between the germline ends. Germline loops: CDR1 LNHDA, CDR2 SQIVND (reference sequence). The CDR3 contains 13 residues. CDR3 loop: CASGGVSGNTIYF. DNA of the CDR3: TGTGCCAGTGGGGGGGTCTCTGGAAACACCATATATTTT.

The rearrangement joins TRBV6-6 to TRBJ2-7; D remains unclear. The CDR3 covers 14 residues. Germline V gene data show CDR1 as MNHNY and CDR2 as SVGAGI (reference sequence). Trimming took 6 bases from V and 0 from J, leaving 12 bases between them. The CDR3 loop is CASSPSRNSYEQYF. The CDR3 DNA reads as TGTGCCAGCAGCCCGTCCAGGAACTCCTACGAGCAGTACTTC.

J is TRBJ1-1 and V is TRBV4-1; D is unclear. Trimming stripped 4 bases from V and 1 base from J, with 13 bases between. Germline CDR1 and CDR2: MGHRA and YSYEKL. The CDR3 consists of 15 residues. CDR3 residues: CASSLRGFGNTEAFF. The CDR3 region has the DNA TGCGCCAGCAGCCTCCGGGGATTCGGGAACACTGAAGCTTTCTTT.

The chain recombines TRBV6-1 with TRBJ2-1, with 11 bases fitting TRBD2. Germline values: CDR1 MNHNS, CDR2 SASEGT. This CDR3 comprises 17 residues. V lost 3 bases to trimming and J lost 2 bases; unmatched junction nucleotides: 6. In DNA, the CDR3 is TGTGCCAGCAGTGACAATAGCGGGAGGGCCCCCTACAATGAGCAGTTCTTC. It translates to CASSDNSGRAPYNEQFF.

This chain joins TRBV6-5 and TRBJ2-5; TRBD1 matches 7 bases. The germline V gene has CDR1 MNHEY and CDR2 SVGAGI. Losses at the gene ends were 8 bases for V and 5 bases for J; bases not matched to a gene: 5. The CDR3 is 12 amino acids. Here the CDR3 DNA reads TGTGCCAGCGGTAGGGGGCCGGAGACCCAGTACTTC. It encodes CASGRGPETQYF.

J is TRBJ1-4 and V is TRBV28; 9 nucleotides line up with TRBD1. Germline values: CDR1 MDHEN, CDR2 SYDVKM. CDR3 length equals 15 residues. Trimming at V came to 3 bases and at J to 8 bases, leaving 7 bases not matched to a gene. As DNA, the CDR3 is TGTGCCAGCAGTTTTGGGACAGGGACGGTGGAAAAACTGTTTTTT. Translating it yields CASSFGTGTVEKLFF.

The rearrangement joins TRBV5-6 to TRBJ1-4; TRBD1 matches at 8 bases. Trimming removed 1 base from V and 6 bases from J; junction bases left unmatched: 14. The CDR3 covers 18 residues. Germline V lookup: CDR1 SGHDT, CDR2 YYEEEE. The CDR3 bases are TGTGCCAGCAGCTTGCTAATTCGTCAGGGGGCGGAGGATGAAAAACTGTTTTTT. It translates to CASSLLIRQGAEDEKLFF. Full variable domain (remainder filled in from reference TRBV5-6 and TRBJ1-4): DAGVTQSPTHLIKTRGQQVTLRCSPKSGHDTVSWYQQALGQGPQFIFQYYEEEERQRGNFPDRFSGHQFPNYSSELNVNALLLGDSALYLCASSLLIRQGAEDEKLFFGSGTQLSVL.